These T cell receptor beta chains were read from a single sample in a study of T cell responses to AZD1222 COVID-19 vaccine. The protocol was immunoSEQ multiplex PCR, while the TCRdb copy is restricted to in-frame clones and leaves out a portion. The data show 70,000 to 75,000 clones, over 60% seen once. Sequenced material: peripheral blood, taken 28 days after the second AZD1222 dose. The receptor source for this set is an adult who received the AZD1222 COVID-19 vaccine. Each CDR3 is given without its conserved first and last residue. The D gene is left open where the match is weak.

ASSPPLANTGELF | TRBV5-4 | . | TRBJ2-2
ASSFTGGEKLF | TRBV5-5 | . | TRBJ1-4
ASSPGGTYEQY | TRBV11-3 | . | TRBJ2-7
ASSQVPTEAF | TRBV3-1/TRBV3-2 | . | TRBJ1-1
ASSPENSGANVLT | TRBV2 | . | TRBJ2-6
ASSNGEYNNEQF | TRBV5-1 | . | TRBJ2-1
ASKKDLNTEAF | TRBV5-1 | . | TRBJ1-1
ASSSWTGLGTEAF | TRBV5-6 | TRBD1 | TRBJ1-1
ASSLYKGRTEAF | TRBV28 | . | TRBJ1-1
ASSAAVSNQPQH | TRBV19 | . | TRBJ1-5
ASSLDREGGEQY | TRBV27 | . | TRBJ2-7
ASSPHYEQY | TRBV28 | . | TRBJ2-7
ASSLARASTDTQY | TRBV7-8 | . | TRBJ2-3
ASSITGQLNEQF | TRBV19 | TRBD1 | TRBJ2-1
ASKSLTEAF | TRBV6-5 | . | TRBJ1-1
ASSSREGGDQPQH | TRBV7-8 | . | TRBJ1-5